The 10 T cell receptor beta chains reported below all come from one sample, sequenced in a study of CD8+ T cells in alopecia areata. RNA, once extracted, was reverse transcribed into cDNA for use as the sequencing template. Using immunoSEQ multiplex PCR, the repertoire was profiled, and TCRdb retains in-frame clones only, with some absent. The top ten clones hold 1.8% of a sample with about 37,000 clones, over 50% of them seen once. CD4+ cells from roughly five patients underwent sorting into CD25+CD127- cells. The sample was CD4+ Tregs sorted from blood. The receptors were sampled from a human donor with alopecia areata.

Only a few counts were recorded for this clone. The chain employs TRBV5-1 and TRBJ2-3, with a possible D match to TRBD1 (5 bases). Germline loops: CDR1 SGHRS, CDR2 YFSETQ. Deletions cut 3 bases from V and 0 bases from J, with 11 bases between. The CDR3 has 15 amino acids. The CDR3 is CASSYNRLSTDTQYF. CDR3 sequence (DNA): TGCGCCAGCAGCTATAACAGGCTTAGCACAGATACGCAGTATTTT.

The chain employs TRBV2 and TRBJ2-7; perhaps D is TRBD1 or TRBD2 (7 bases each). CDR1 and CDR2 (germline): SNHLY, FYNNEI. The CDR3 is 14 amino acids. V was cut by 6 bases and J by 6 bases, with 18 bases left in between. CDR3 amino acids: CASRRGGGVGEQYF. In DNA form, the CDR3 reads TGTGCCAGCAGGAGGGGAGGGGGCGTAGGCGAGCAGTACTTC.

This chain uses TRBV5-4 with TRBJ1-1; D unresolved. The V end was cut by 5 bases, the J end by 0 bases, with 11 bases between. This CDR3 contains 14 residues. The germline CDR1 and CDR2 sequences are SGHNT and YYREEE (reference sequence). The CDR3 reads CASSPDTVNTEAFF. CDR3 in DNA: TGTGCCAGCAGTCCCGACACCGTGAACACTGAAGCTTTCTTT.

This chain links TRBV6-5 with TRBJ2-5; perhaps TRBD1 as D (6 bases). The assigned J gene may be wrong: the sequence end matches TRBJ2-7 better. The length of the CDR3 is 13 residues. Germline V gene data show CDR1 as MNHEY and CDR2 as SVGAGI. CDR3 amino acids: CASSRGGRYEQYF. The CDR3 DNA follows: TGTGCCAGCAGTCGTGGGGGCCGGTACGAGCAGTACTTC.

This clone appeared a few times. The rearrangement joins TRBV6-6 to TRBJ2-7; D is unresolved. The CDR3 sequence is 14 residues long. CDR1 and CDR2 from the germline V gene are MNHNY and SVGAGI (reference sequence). Between the trimmed V and J ends, which lost 0 bases and 0 bases, there was a span of 6 bases. The CDR3 is CASSYSSSSYEQYF. The CDR3 region has the DNA TGTGCCAGCAGTTACTCCTCGTCCTCCTACGAGCAGTACTTC.

The J gene is TRBJ2-2, the V gene TRBV6-5, with D perhaps matching TRBD2 (5 bases). V gave up 0 bases and J gave up 6 bases, with 8 bases separating them. Germline CDR1 reads MNHEY; CDR2 reads SVGAGI. The CDR3 is 14 amino acids. In DNA form, the CDR3 reads TGTGCCAGCAGTTACTCTGGGAGTCCCGGGGAGCTGTTTTTT. This gives the protein CASSYSGSPGELFF.

The chain employs TRBV7-3 and TRBJ2-2, with TRBD2 as a possible D gene (6 bases). CDR3 size: 14 residues. The V gene lost 8 bases and the J gene lost 2 bases, with 12 bases spanning the gap. Germline values: CDR1 SGHTA, CDR2 FQGTGA. In DNA, the CDR3 is TGTGCCAGCGGCGAGGGAGGCAACACCGGGGAGCTGTTTTTT. It is translated as CASGEGGNTGELFF.

This clone was found a few times. The rearrangement joins TRBV7-3 to TRBJ2-2; 7 nucleotides agree with TRBD1. The V segment lost 5 bases and the J segment 4 bases; nucleotides outside the gene matches: 10. The length of the CDR3 is 16 residues. Germline V lookup: CDR1 SGHTA, CDR2 FQGTGA. The CDR3 loop reads CASSRTTGNPTGELFF. As DNA, the CDR3 is TGTGCCAGCAGCCGCACGACAGGGAATCCCACCGGGGAGCTGTTTTTT.

The V call is TRBV28, the J call TRBJ1-1, with 7 bases lining up with TRBD1. This CDR3 is built from 14 residues. Trimming removed 4 bases from V and 3 bases from J; junction bases left unmatched: 5. Per germline, CDR1 MDHEN and CDR2 SYDVKM. Here the CDR3 DNA reads TGTGCCAGCAGTTCAACGACAGGGTACACTGAAGCTTTCTTT. The encoded protein is CASSSTTGYTEAFF.

V usage is TRBV9 and J usage is TRBJ2-1; tentatively, D is TRBD2 (5 bases). The CDR3 has 14 residues. CDR1 is SGDLS and CDR2 is YYNGEE in the germline V gene. The V end was cut by 0 bases, the J end by 3 bases, with 7 bases between. CDR3 coding DNA: TGTGCCAGCAGCGTAGTCGGGAACTACAATGAGCAGTTCTTC. Residues: CASSVVGNYNEQFF.